Each of the 24 T cell receptor beta chains below was sequenced from the same sample in a study of T cell responses to AZD1222 COVID-19 vaccine. Some clones are missing from TCRdb's copy, which holds only in-frame ones; the method was immunoSEQ multiplex PCR. The sample consists of around 160,000 clones, approximately 94% of them appearing once. This specimen was peripheral blood, taken 28 days after the second AZD1222 dose. These receptors were obtained from an adult who received the AZD1222 COVID-19 vaccine.

The rearrangement uses TRBV7-3 and TRBJ2-1, with D possibly being TRBD2 (5 bases). Germline V gene sequence: CDR1 SGHTA, CDR2 FQGTGA. CDR3 length: 15 amino acids. V was shortened by 5 bases and J by 7 bases, with 18 bases between the two germline ends. In nucleotides, the CDR3 is TGTGCCAGCAGCCCCGGGGTAGGCTCTTTAAATGAGCAGTTCTTC. Translation gives CASSPGVGSLNEQFF.

The chain recombines TRBV28 with TRBJ2-1; 10 bases are shared with TRBD2. The CDR3 runs to 17 residues. V was clipped by 6 bases and J by 0 bases; unmatched bases: 8. Germline V lookup: CDR1 MDHEN, CDR2 SYDVKM. CDR3 region: CASSFPEREGSYNEQFF. The CDR3 DNA follows: TGTGCCAGCAGCTTTCCTGAGCGGGAGGGCTCCTACAATGAGCAGTTCTTC.

The V and J genes are TRBV2 and TRBJ1-5; TRBD1 agrees at 10 bases. The CDR3 has 17 amino acids. The V gene's germline CDR1 is SNHLY and CDR2 FYNNEI. The J segment lost 6 bases and the V segment lost 2 bases, leaving 10 bases of the junction unmatched. The CDR3 region is CASSERSGTGVVQPQHF. The CDR3 DNA reads TGTGCCAGCAGTGAACGGTCAGGGACAGGGGTAGTTCAGCCCCAGCATTTT. Full variable domain (missing parts from reference TRBV2 and TRBJ1-5): EPEVTQTPSHQVTQMGQEVILRCVPISNHLYFYWYRQILGQKVEFLVSFYNNEISEKSEIFDDQFSVERPDGSNFTLKIRSTKLEDSAMYFCASSERSGTGVVQPQHFGDGTRLSIL.

V is TRBV5-1 and J is TRBJ2-1; D is perhaps TRBD2 (6 bases). The CDR3 extends over 14 amino acids. Per the germline V gene, CDR1 is SGHRS and CDR2 is YFSETQ. V shed 3 bases and J shed 7 bases, with 14 bases lying between them. CDR3 residues: CASSSGGGRNEQFF. CDR3 sequence (DNA): TGCGCCAGCAGCTCCGGTGGGGGGAGGAATGAGCAGTTCTTC. Full variable domain (remainder filled in from reference TRBV5-1 and TRBJ2-1): KAGVTQTPRYLIKTRGQQVTLSCSPISGHRSVSWYQQTPGQGLQFLFEYFSETQRNKGNFPGRFSGRQFSNSRSEMNVSTLELGDSALYLCASSSGGGRNEQFFGPGTRLTVL.

J is TRBJ2-3 and V is TRBV3-1 (or the pseudogene TRBV3-2), with D perhaps being TRBD1 or TRBD2 (5 bases each). V was trimmed by 2 bases and J by 1 base, leaving 10 bases between them. CDR3 length: 15 residues. Per the germline V gene, CDR1 is LGHDT and CDR2 is YNNKEL (reference sequence). The CDR3 region is CASSQNPGRTDTQYF. The CDR3 coding sequence is TGTGCCAGCAGCCAAAACCCGGGGCGCACAGATACGCAGTATTTT.

The rearrangement uses TRBV24-1 and TRBJ2-1; tentatively, D is TRBD1 (5 bases). CDR3 length: 13 residues. Per the germline V gene, CDR1 is KGHDR and CDR2 is SFDVKD. With 3 bases removed from V and 7 bases from J, the gap between germline ends came to 9 bases. In DNA form, the CDR3 reads TGTGCCACCAGTGATCTCAGGGAAAATGAGCAGTTCTTC. It codes for CATSDLRENEQFF.

The chain combines TRBV6-6 with TRBJ1-5; 9 bases agree with TRBD1. Unmatched junction bases numbered 5, after V lost 6 bases and J lost 5 bases. Germline CDR1 is MNHNY and CDR2 is SVGAGI (reference sequence). This CDR3 comprises 14 residues. The CDR3 region is CASSKTGGDQPQHF. In nucleotides, the CDR3 is TGTGCCAGCAGCAAAACAGGGGGCGATCAGCCCCAGCATTTT.

The chain employs TRBV30 and TRBJ1-2; 7 bases line up with TRBD1. V shed 0 bases, J shed 3 bases, and the junction held 10 bases outside the gene matches. Per germline, CDR1 GTSNPN and CDR2 SVGIG (reference sequence). CDR3 length: 16 amino acids. This CDR3 is CAWSVQRGQFDYGYTF. CDR3 DNA: TGTGCCTGGAGTGTACAAAGGGGACAGTTTGACTATGGCTACACCTTC.

The gene calls are TRBV18 and TRBJ2-1, with 10 bases fitting TRBD2. In germline, CDR1 is KGHSH, CDR2 LQKENI. Germline trimming cut 3 bases from V and 3 bases from J; bases unmatched to any gene: 8. This CDR3 has 17 residues. CDR3 loop: CASSPKDWTSGYNEQFF. CDR3 in DNA: TGTGCCAGCTCACCGAAAGACTGGACTAGCGGCTACAATGAGCAGTTCTTC.

The CDR3 loop is CASSQVLLEDEQFF. The CDR3 DNA reads as TGCGCCAGCAGCCAAGTACTTCTCGAAGATGAGCAGTTCTTC. J is TRBJ2-1 and V is TRBV4-1; D is undetermined. CDR1 MGHRA and CDR2 YSYEKL come from the germline V gene. The CDR3 length is 14 residues. The ends were cut back, 1 base at V and 8 bases at J, with 12 bases in the middle.

This clone was found once. The chain combines TRBV6-5 with TRBJ2-1; D uncertain. CDR3 length equals 12 residues. Germline values: CDR1 MNHEY, CDR2 SVGAGI. V gave up 6 bases and J gave up 0 bases, with 3 bases separating them. The CDR3 protein is CASRTSYNEQFF. CDR3 coding DNA: TGTGCCAGCAGGACCTCCTACAATGAGCAGTTCTTC.

The chain links TRBV5-1 to TRBJ2-3; 8 nucleotides match TRBD2. The germline V gene encodes CDR1 SGHRS and CDR2 YFSETQ. CDR3 length: 14 amino acids. Germline trimming cut 2 bases from V and 1 base from J; bases unmatched to any gene: 0. CDR3 nucleotide sequence: TGCGCCAGCAGCTTACTAGCGGGCACAGATACGCAGTATTTT. It specifies CASSLLAGTDTQYF.

The CDR3 bases are TGTGCCTGGAGTCCCCCGAAACAGGGTTCACCCCTCCACTTT. Translation gives CAWSPPKQGSPLHF. The chain recombines TRBV30 with TRBJ1-6, with D perhaps matching TRBD1 (6 bases). There are 14 residues in the CDR3. The germline V gene has CDR1 GTSNPN and CDR2 SVGIG (reference sequence). The germline V and J ends were trimmed by 2 bases and 9 bases, with 14 bases remaining between them.

V and J are TRBV10-3 and TRBJ2-1; 10 positions agree with TRBD1. The CDR3 is 15 amino acids. Germline V gene lookup returns CDR1 ENHRY and CDR2 SYGVKD. With 11 bases clipped from V and 7 bases from J, the junction kept 14 bases outside the gene matches. The CDR3 nucleotides are TGTGCCTCAAACACCGGGACAGGGGTGGGTAATGAGCAGTTCTTC. Encoded protein: CASNTGTGVGNEQFF.

This clone came up once. V usage is TRBV2 and J usage is TRBJ2-2; TRBD2 is a possible D gene (5 bases). V was shortened by 1 base and J by 7 bases, with 10 bases between the two germline ends. Germline values: CDR1 SNHLY, CDR2 FYNNEI. The CDR3 has 14 amino acids. This CDR3 reads CASSEGEIGGELFF. The CDR3 bases are TGTGCCAGCAGTGAAGGGGAGATTGGCGGGGAGCTGTTTTTT.

The chain employs TRBV3-1 (or the pseudogene TRBV3-2) and TRBJ2-1; no clear D gene. The V end was cut by 0 bases, the J end by 13 bases, with 16 bases between. The CDR3 spans 14 residues. Germline values: CDR1 LGHDT, CDR2 YNNKEL (reference sequence). The CDR3 coding sequence is TGTGCCAGCAGCCAAGATGCGGCTCAATATTTTCAGTTCTTC. Residues: CASSQDAAQYFQFF.

The genes are TRBV5-8 and TRBJ2-1; TRBD2 matches 9 bases. Germline V gene data show CDR1 as SGHTS and CDR2 as YDEGEE. The CDR3 spans 15 residues. Trimming took 3 bases from V and 3 from J; bases not matched to a gene: 4. This chain's CDR3 is CASSSRTSVYNEQFF. The DNA of the CDR3 is TGTGCCAGCAGCTCTCGGACTAGCGTCTACAATGAGCAGTTCTTC.

The V call is TRBV10-3, the J call TRBJ2-7; 8 bases fit TRBD2. Germline lookup yields CDR1 ENHRY and CDR2 SYGVKD. J lost 4 bases, V lost 6 bases, and 8 bases had no gene match. The CDR3 loop spans 14 amino acids. CDR3 amino acids: CAISVSTGGYEQYF. CDR3 DNA sequence: TGTGCCATCAGCGTCTCAACGGGAGGGTACGAGCAGTACTTC.

This chain connects TRBV4-1 to TRBJ2-1; D possibly corresponds to TRBD2 (5 bases). V lost 1 base and J lost 3, with 19 bases in between. Germline CDR1 MGHRA, CDR2 YSYEKL. The CDR3 runs 18 residues. In DNA form, the CDR3 reads TGCGCCAGCAGCCAAGGGGTATTAAGGAGCGGATTCTACAATGAGCAGTTCTTC. Its protein is CASSQGVLRSGFYNEQFF.

The chain combines TRBV18 with TRBJ2-1, with 8 bases aligning to TRBD2. The CDR3 extends over 15 amino acids. V shed 4 bases, J shed 0 bases, and the junction held 2 bases outside the gene matches. Germline V gene sequence: CDR1 KGHSH, CDR2 LQKENI. The CDR3 reads CASSQSGSSYNEQFF. Here the CDR3 DNA reads TGTGCCAGCTCACAAAGCGGGAGCTCCTACAATGAGCAGTTCTTC.

The rearrangement links TRBV10-3 to TRBJ1-2, with 7 nucleotides matching TRBD1. Looked up from germline, CDR1 is ENHRY and CDR2 is SYGVKD. The CDR3 spans 12 residues. V lost 9 bases, J lost 6 bases, and 7 bases stayed unmatched. In nucleotides, the CDR3 is TGTGCCATTCAGGAGGGGGCCGATGGCTACACCTTC. This gives the protein CAIQEGADGYTF.

The chain combines TRBV6-5 with TRBJ1-5; a possible D gene is TRBD1 (6 bases). V gave up 6 bases and J gave up 1 base, with 13 bases separating them. The CDR3 is made up of 15 amino acids. Germline V gene data show CDR1 as MNHEY and CDR2 as SVGAGI. The CDR3 region has the DNA TGTGCCAGCAGAACCACAGGGTTGAGCAATCAGCCCCAGCATTTT. Its protein is CASRTTGLSNQPQHF.

The chain is built from TRBV5-1 and TRBJ2-3; 9 bases are a match to TRBD1. The CDR3 loop spans 15 amino acids. V dropped 4 bases and J dropped 3; count of bases not matched to a gene: 6. CDR1 SGHRS and CDR2 YFSETQ come from the germline V gene. The CDR3 is CASSPGTGWTDTQYF. Written as DNA, the CDR3 is TGCGCCAGCAGCCCCGGGACAGGGTGGACAGATACGCAGTATTTT.

In its sample, this clone was seen once. This rearrangement joins TRBV10-3 to TRBJ2-1, with TRBD2 matching over 9 bases. The ends lost 0 bases at V and 7 bases at J; junction bases unmatched: 7. The CDR3 runs 16 residues. The V gene's germline CDR1 is ENHRY and CDR2 SYGVKD. The chain's CDR3 is CAISESGSGSRNEQFF. DNA for the CDR3: TGTGCCATCAGTGAGTCGGGTAGCGGGAGTCGAAATGAGCAGTTCTTC.